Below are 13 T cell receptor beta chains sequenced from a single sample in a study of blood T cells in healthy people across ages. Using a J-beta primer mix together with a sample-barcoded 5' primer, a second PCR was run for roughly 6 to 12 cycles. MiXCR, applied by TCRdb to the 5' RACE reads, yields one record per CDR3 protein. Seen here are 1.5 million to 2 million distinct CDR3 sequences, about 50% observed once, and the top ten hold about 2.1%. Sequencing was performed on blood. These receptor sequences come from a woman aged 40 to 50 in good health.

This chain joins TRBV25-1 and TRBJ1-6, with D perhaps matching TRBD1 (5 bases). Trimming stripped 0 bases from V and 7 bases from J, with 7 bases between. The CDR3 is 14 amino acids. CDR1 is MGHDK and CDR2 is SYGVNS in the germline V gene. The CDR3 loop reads CASSEYGANSPLHF. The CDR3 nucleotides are TGTGCCAGCAGTGAATACGGGGCAAATTCACCCCTCCACTTT.

CDR3 residues: CASSQDPLASSSYNEQFF. As DNA, the CDR3 is TGCGCCAGCAGCCAAGACCCTTTGGCTTCCAGCTCCTACAATGAGCAGTTCTTC. The rearrangement links TRBV4-3 to TRBJ2-1; no definite D call. This CDR3 is built from 18 residues. Trimming pared 0 bases from V and 0 bases from J, leaving 15 bases between. Germline V CDR1 and CDR2: LGHNA, YSLEER.

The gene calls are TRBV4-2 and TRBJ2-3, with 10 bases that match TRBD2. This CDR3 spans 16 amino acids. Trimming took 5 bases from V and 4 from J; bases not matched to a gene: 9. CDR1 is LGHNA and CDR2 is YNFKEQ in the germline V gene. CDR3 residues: CASSFTSGVRADTQYF. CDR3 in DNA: TGTGCCAGCAGCTTCACTAGCGGGGTACGGGCAGATACGCAGTATTTT.

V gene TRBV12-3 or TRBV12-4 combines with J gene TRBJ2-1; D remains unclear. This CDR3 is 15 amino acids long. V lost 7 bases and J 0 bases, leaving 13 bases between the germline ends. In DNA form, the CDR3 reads TGTGCCAGCATTATGACTGTTAGCTCCTACAATGAGCAGTTCTTC. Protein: CASIMTVSSYNEQFF.

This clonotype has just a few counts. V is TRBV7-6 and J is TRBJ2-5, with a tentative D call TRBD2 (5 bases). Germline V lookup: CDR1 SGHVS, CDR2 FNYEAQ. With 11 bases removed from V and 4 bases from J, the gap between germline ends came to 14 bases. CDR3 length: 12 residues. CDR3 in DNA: TGTGCCTCAGAGAGGGCATCAGAGACCCAGTACTTC. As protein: CASERASETQYF.

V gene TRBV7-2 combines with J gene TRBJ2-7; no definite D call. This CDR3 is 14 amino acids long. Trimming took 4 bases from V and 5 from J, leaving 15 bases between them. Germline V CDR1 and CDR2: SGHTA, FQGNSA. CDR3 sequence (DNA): TGTGCCAGCAGCTCACGTCCGTGGGTTGACGAGCAGTACTTC. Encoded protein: CASSSRPWVDEQYF.

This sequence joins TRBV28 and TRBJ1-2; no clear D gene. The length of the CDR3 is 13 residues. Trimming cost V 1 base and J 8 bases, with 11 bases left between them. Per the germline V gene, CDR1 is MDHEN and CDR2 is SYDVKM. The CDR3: CASSLSRAKGYTF. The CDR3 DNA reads TGTGCCAGCAGTTTATCAAGGGCGAAAGGCTACACCTTC.

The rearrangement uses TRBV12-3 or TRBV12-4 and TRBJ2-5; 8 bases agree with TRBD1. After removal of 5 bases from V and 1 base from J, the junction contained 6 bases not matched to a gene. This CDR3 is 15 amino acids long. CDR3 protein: CASSRATGGQETQYF. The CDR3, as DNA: TGTGCCAGCAGTCGAGCAACAGGGGGCCAAGAGACCCAGTACTTC.

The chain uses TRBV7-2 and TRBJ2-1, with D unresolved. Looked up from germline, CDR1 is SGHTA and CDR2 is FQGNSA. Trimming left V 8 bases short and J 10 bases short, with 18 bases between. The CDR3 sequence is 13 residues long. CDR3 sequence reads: CASCRWGEEEQFF. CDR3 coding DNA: TGTGCCAGCTGTCGGTGGGGTGAGGAAGAGCAGTTCTTC.

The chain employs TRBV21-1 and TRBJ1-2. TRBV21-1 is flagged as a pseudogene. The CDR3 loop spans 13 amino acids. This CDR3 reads CASRTHWGSGYTF. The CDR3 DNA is TGTGCCAGCAGGACCCACTGGGGAAGTGGCTACACCTTC.

CDR3 amino acids: CASSYASGGNEQFF. As DNA, the CDR3 is TGTGCCAGCAGTTACGCGTCAGGGGGTAATGAGCAGTTCTTC. The chain uses TRBV6-2 or TRBV6-3 and TRBJ2-1; 7 positions agree with TRBD1. The CDR3 consists of 14 residues. The V gene's germline CDR1 is MNHEY and CDR2 SVGEGT. V was clipped by 2 bases and J by 7 bases; unmatched bases: 5.

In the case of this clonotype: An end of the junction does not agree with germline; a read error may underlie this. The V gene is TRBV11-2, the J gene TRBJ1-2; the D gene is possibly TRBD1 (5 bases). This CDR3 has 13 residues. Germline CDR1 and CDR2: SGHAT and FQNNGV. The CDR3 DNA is TGTGTCAGCACCCCATCCCAAGGGGACGGCTACACCTTC. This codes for CVSTPSQGDGYTF.

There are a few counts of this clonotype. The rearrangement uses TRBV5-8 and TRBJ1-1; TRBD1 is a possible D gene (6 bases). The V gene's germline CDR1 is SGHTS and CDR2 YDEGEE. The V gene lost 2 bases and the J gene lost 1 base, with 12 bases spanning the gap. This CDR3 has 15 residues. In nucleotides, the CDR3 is TGTGCCAGCAGCTTACTCGGGACACCGAACACTGAAGCTTTCTTT. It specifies CASSLLGTPNTEAFF. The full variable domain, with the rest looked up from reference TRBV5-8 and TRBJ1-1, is EAGVTQSPTHLIKTRGQQATLRCSPISGHTSVYWYQQALGLGLQFLLWYDEGEERNRGNFPPRFSGRQFPNYSSELNVNALELEDSALYLCASSLLGTPNTEAFFGQGTRLTVV.